This entry lists 18 T cell receptor beta chains sequenced from one sample in a study of identical twins. TCRdb recomputed calls from the 5' RACE reads with MiXCR, one row per CDR3 protein. The profile covers some 600,000 distinct CDR3 sequences, with just over 7% appearing a single time and about 1.5% taken by the ten largest. The sample was also reused in another study, on yellow fever vaccine responses in identical twins.

Source material: PBMCs. These TCRs come from a woman aged 18-35 years in good health.

In its sample, this clonotype was seen many times. This sequence joins TRBV6-5 and TRBJ1-3, with a tentative D call TRBD1 (6 bases). Germline V gene data show CDR1 as MNHEY and CDR2 as SVGAGI. The CDR3 has 15 amino acids. The V end lost 4 bases, the J end lost 0 bases, and 10 bases lay between the germline ends. Here the CDR3 reads CASSSDRNSGNTIYF. The CDR3 nucleotides are TGTGCCAGCAGTTCAGACAGGAACTCTGGAAACACCATATATTTT.

In its sample, this clonotype was seen a few times. J is TRBJ2-1 and V is TRBV12-3 or TRBV12-4; D gene ambiguous. The CDR3 is 12 amino acids. V was cut by 5 bases and J by 7 bases, with 9 bases left in between. As DNA, the CDR3 is TGTGCCAGCAGTAATACCATAAATGAGCAGTTCTTC. Translated: CASSNTINEQFF.

This clonotype was counted only a few times. This chain links TRBV5-5 with TRBJ1-2, with D tentatively TRBD1 (5 bases). Germline V gives CDR1 SGHKS, CDR2 YYEKEE (reference sequence). Trimming pared 1 base from V and 2 bases from J, leaving 9 bases between. The CDR3 is made up of 14 amino acids. The CDR3 here is CASSLPSGNYGYTF. The CDR3 DNA is TGTGCCAGCAGCTTGCCGTCAGGGAACTATGGCTACACCTTC.

This clonotype was recorded a few times. The gene calls are TRBV12-3 or TRBV12-4 and TRBJ2-3; possibly TRBD2 for D (5 bases). The ends were cut back, 3 bases at V and 8 bases at J, with 9 bases in the middle. CDR3 size: 12 residues. CDR3 loop: CASSFGGGTQYF. The CDR3 DNA reads TGTGCCAGCAGTTTTGGAGGCGGTACGCAGTATTTT.

This clonotype has more than one count but fewer than ten. This chain connects TRBV3-1 to TRBJ2-7; D remains unclear. Per the germline V gene, CDR1 is LGHDT and CDR2 is YNNKEL (reference sequence). Trimming pared 0 bases from V and 3 bases from J, leaving 9 bases between. The CDR3 loop spans 14 amino acids. The CDR3 nucleotides are TGTGCCAGCAGCCAAGATGCTACATTCTACGAGCAGTACTTC. The encoded protein is CASSQDATFYEQYF.

The chain is built from TRBV7-9 and TRBJ2-7, with D tentatively TRBD1 (6 bases). V was cut by 1 base and J by 3 bases, with 13 bases left in between. Germline V CDR1 and CDR2: SEHNR, FQNEAQ (reference sequence). The CDR3 spans 15 residues. This CDR3 is CASSLDRETIYEQYV. The CDR3 nucleotides read TGTGCCAGCAGCTTAGACAGGGAGACGATCTACGAGCAGTACGTC.

This clonotype was counted at least ten times. The chain couples TRBV10-3 to TRBJ2-7; D is perhaps TRBD2 (5 bases). CDR3 length: 13 residues. Trimming removed 7 bases at V and 5 bases at J, with 15 bases between. Germline V gives CDR1 ENHRY, CDR2 SYGVKD. CDR3 DNA sequence: TGTGCCATCAAAGAGCGGACCAATGACGAGCAGTACTTC. This gives the protein CAIKERTNDEQYF.

There are a few counts of this clonotype. The V gene is TRBV6-5, the J gene TRBJ1-1, with no clear D. There are 12 residues in the CDR3. The germline CDR1 and CDR2 sequences are MNHEY and SVGAGI. The V and J ends lost 0 bases and 8 bases respectively, with 7 bases between them. This CDR3 reads CASSYSKGEAFF. The CDR3 DNA reads TGTGCCAGCAGTTACTCGAAGGGAGAAGCTTTCTTT.

This chain uses TRBV29-1 with TRBJ1-1, with D perhaps TRBD1 (5 bases). CDR1 SQVTM and CDR2 ANQGSEA come from the germline V gene. Trimming took 3 bases from V and 11 from J, leaving 16 bases between them. The length of the CDR3 is 12 residues. The CDR3 DNA is TGCAGCGTTGAGAGGGGAGACAGTTTTGCTTTCTTT. This encodes CSVERGDSFAFF.

This clonotype was counted at least ten times. V is TRBV7-2 and J is TRBJ1-2, with TRBD1 matching 10 bases. CDR3 length equals 17 residues. Germline CDR1 is SGHTA and CDR2 is FQGNSA. The V segment lost 5 bases and the J segment 2 bases; nucleotides outside the gene matches: 11. The DNA of the CDR3 is TGTGCCAGCAGCCGATCAGGGTCGGGACAGGGGAACTATGGCTACACCTTC. It translates to CASSRSGSGQGNYGYTF.

A few counts support this clonotype. The chain uses TRBV7-3 and TRBJ2-1; 8 bases map to TRBD2. V trimming: 0 bases; J trimming: 8 bases; junction bases outside the gene matches: 12. Germline CDR1 is SGHTA and CDR2 is FQGTGA. The CDR3 runs 17 residues. The CDR3 is CASSLTPSGTSIDEQFF. The DNA of the CDR3 is TGTGCCAGCAGCTTAACTCCCTCCGGGACTAGTATTGATGAGCAGTTCTTC.

This clonotype has a handful of counts. The chain employs TRBV12-3 or TRBV12-4 and TRBJ2-3; possibly TRBD2 for D (5 bases). With 3 bases removed from V and 3 bases from J, the gap between germline ends came to 10 bases. The CDR3 loop spans 14 amino acids. The CDR3 reads CASSFRGRTDTQYF. CDR3 in DNA: TGTGCCAGCAGTTTTCGGGGAAGAACAGATACGCAGTATTTT.

This clonotype was picked up many times. J is TRBJ2-7 and V is TRBV12-3 or TRBV12-4; 7 bases agree with TRBD2. Losses at the gene ends were 8 bases for V and 4 bases for J; bases not matched to a gene: 11. The CDR3 consists of 14 residues. CDR3 in DNA: TGTGCCAGCCGTCGGACGAGCGGGAATTACGAGCAGTACTTC. Translating it yields CASRRTSGNYEQYF.

This clonotype was recorded once. One end of the junction varies from germline; a read error may be responsible. The chain joins TRBV2 to TRBJ2-1; 8 nucleotides align to TRBD2. This CDR3 comprises 18 residues. CDR1 and CDR2 (germline): SNHLY, FYNNEI. The CDR3: CTSSLVSGATISYNEQFF. The CDR3 region has the DNA TGTACCAGCAGTTTGGTTAGCGGGGCCACAATCTCCTACAATGAGCAGTTCTTC. Full variable domain (remainder filled in from reference TRBV2 and TRBJ2-1): EPEVTQTPSHQVTQMGQEVILRCVPISNHLYFYWYRQILGQKVEFLVSFYNNEISEKSEIFDDQFSVERPDGSNFTLKIRSTKLEDSAMYFCTSSLVSGATISYNEQFFGPGTRLTVL.

This clonotype occurred many times. The chain links TRBV6-5 to TRBJ2-3; D is undetermined. This CDR3 region has 11 residues. The V gene's germline CDR1 is MNHEY and CDR2 SVGAGI. The germline V and J ends were trimmed by 6 bases and 6 bases, with 7 bases remaining between them. The CDR3 region is CASRSGDTQYF. The DNA of the CDR3 is TGTGCCAGCAGAAGTGGTGATACGCAGTATTTT.

This clonotype was counted at least ten times. V and J are TRBV5-1 and TRBJ1-1; no reliable D call. Trimming took off 0 bases at V and 0 bases at J, with 6 bases between the two ends. The CDR3 sequence is 14 residues long. Germline lookup yields CDR1 SGHRS and CDR2 YFSETQ. CDR3 amino acids: CASSLETVNTEAFF. Written as DNA, the CDR3 is TGCGCCAGCAGCTTGGAGACGGTGAACACTGAAGCTTTCTTT.

This clonotype has a handful of counts. This chain joins TRBV12-3 or TRBV12-4 and TRBJ1-1, with D hard to call. The CDR3 totals 13 residues. V lost 7 bases and J 1 base, leaving 10 bases between the germline ends. The DNA for the CDR3 is TGTGCCAGCACCCATGGGTGGAACACTGAAGCTTTCTTT. It codes for CASTHGWNTEAFF.

This clonotype was counted ten times or more. This chain links TRBV24-1 with TRBJ2-2, with D possibly being TRBD1 (6 bases). The germline gives CDR1 KGHDR, CDR2 SFDVKD. This CDR3 contains 13 residues. Trimming cost V 4 bases and J 7 bases, with 9 bases left between them. The CDR3 DNA reads TGTGCCACCAGTGAAGAACAGGGCGGGGAGCTGTTTTTT. Residues: CATSEEQGGELFF.